This T cell receptor beta chain was identified in a study of blood T cells in healthy people across ages. Overall study context: Template switching captured about one barcoded beta molecule per two T cells.

It was with a sample-barcoded 5' primer and a J-beta primer mix that a second PCR of about 6 to 11 cycles was run. MiXCR, run by TCRdb on the 5' RACE reads, gives a single entry per CDR3 protein. The table lists some 790,000 distinct CDR3 sequences, 25% to 35% of them singletons, with around a sixth in the top ten. The study, taken as a whole, reports: A roughly linear age-dependent decrease characterized TCR beta diversity per million T cells. Estimated diversity across one million T cells was deemed an underestimate.

This CDR3 contains 14 residues. Trimming cost V 10 bases and J 1 base; bases outside gene matches: 6. CDR1 and CDR2 (germline): MNHNY, SVGAGI (reference sequence). Each of the donors had approximately 10 milliliters of peripheral blood drawn into EDTA-treated Vacutainer tubes. In the case of this clonotype: Its target is not known.

This clonotype was sampled from a woman aged 80 or older in good health. Sequenced input: blood. The J gene is TRBJ2-2, the V gene TRBV6-6, with 7 nucleotides matching TRBD1. The CDR3 DNA reads as TGTGCCACTGAGGGACAGATGAACACCGGGGAGCTGTTTTTT. Residues: CATEGQMNTGELFF.